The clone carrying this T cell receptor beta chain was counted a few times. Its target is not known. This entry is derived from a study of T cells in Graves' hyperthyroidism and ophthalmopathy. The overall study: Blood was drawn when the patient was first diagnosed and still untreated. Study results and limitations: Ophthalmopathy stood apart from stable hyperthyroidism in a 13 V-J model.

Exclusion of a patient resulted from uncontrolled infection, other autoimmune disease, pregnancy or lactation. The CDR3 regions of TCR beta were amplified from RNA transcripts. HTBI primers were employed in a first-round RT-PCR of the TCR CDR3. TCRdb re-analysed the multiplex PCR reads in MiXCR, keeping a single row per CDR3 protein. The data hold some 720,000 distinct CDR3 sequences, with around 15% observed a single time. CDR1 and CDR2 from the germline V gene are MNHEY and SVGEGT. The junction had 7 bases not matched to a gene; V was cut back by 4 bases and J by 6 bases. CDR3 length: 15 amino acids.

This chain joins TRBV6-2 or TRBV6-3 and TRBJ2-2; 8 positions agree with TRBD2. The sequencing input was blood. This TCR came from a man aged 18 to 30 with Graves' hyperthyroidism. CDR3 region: CASSSPGLVSGELFF. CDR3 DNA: TGTGCCAGCAGTTCCCCGGGACTAGTATCCGGGGAGCTGTTTTTT.